This T cell receptor beta chain was captured by sequencing in a study of cytomegalovirus exposure and HLA in healthy donors (dated by TCRdb to 2016 to 2017). With respect to the entire study: An earlier analysis of roughly 610 of the donors reported approximately 280 Gb of sequence data and roughly 120 million unique TCR beta sequences obtained from about 170 million T cells. The number of typed donors differed by locus: about 620-630 for A, B, C, DRB1 and DQB1; roughly 510 for DQA1; 600 to 610 for DPA1; and about 470 for DPB1. All discovery cohort repertoires had been generated using a single sequencing platform. The study profiled the T cell repertoires of under 850 subjects by immunosequencing and related them to cytomegalovirus serostatus. In a later analysis, previously published TCR beta repertoires from more than 500 donors were re-analyzed and high-resolution HLA genotyping was added so that TCR occurrence patterns could be studied. In the later analysis, no new phenotypic data were used to find candidate immune exposures; instead, reliance was placed on TCR beta sequences and their occurrence across donors. To predict cytomegalovirus infection status, the study combined high-throughput TCR immunosequencing, statistical association of individual TCRs with disease status, and machine learning. Along with the approximately 670-subject first cohort, a separate validation cohort of about 110 different subjects was used. Of the 350 to 400 genotyped donors, around 81% fell in the genetic ancestry cluster associated with self-reported Caucasian donors. The study aimed to test whether cataloging public T cell receptors could reveal signatures of past pathogen exposure. A few DR-DQ haplotypes were handled as single units for association and clustering because linkage in the cohort was strong. An earlier analysis of 587 of the donors used high-throughput TCR beta sequencing to judge whether each TCR beta V gene segment behaved as functional or pseudogenic. Roughly 310 gigabases of sequencing data and approximately 85 million unique TCR sequences were included in an early release covering roughly 600 HLA-typed donors. Among some 400 genotyped donors of the cohort, an average of approximately 240,000 unique TCR beta nucleotide sequences were sequenced per donor, around 20% of them non-productive. Both class I and class II loci were covered by HLA typing, at four-digit resolution. Donor age, sex, ethnicity and CMV serostatus were compiled alongside the repertoire data. A later genetic analysis used genome-wide SNP genotypes for about three fifths of the 666 donors, treating that subset as a discovery cohort.

Receptor libraries were prepared by the immunoSEQ multiplex PCR assay. The multiplex PCR relied on a mix of 60 forward primers for TCR Vbeta segments and 13 reverse primers for TCR Jbeta segments. The CDR3 region of rearranged TCR beta genes was amplified from genomic DNA by a multiplex PCR assay. The Illumina HiSeq System was used to sequence the amplified TCR beta libraries as 87-base-pair reads. The paper's processing steps were these. A later analysis tallied 70 million to 100 million unique TCR beta chains across the 660 or so repertoires, and around 12 million of those chains were shared by two or more donors. To remove PCR and sequencing errors, raw reads were error-corrected and collapsed into unique sequences using a nearest-neighbor algorithm that merged closely related sequences. CDR3 sequences were aligned to IMGT reference sequences to assign V, D and J gene segments. For a sequence to be retained, a match of at least six nucleotides was required to both a V gene segment and a J gene segment. A rearrangement was called productive if the CDR3 had no stop codons and remained in frame with V and J, and every other rearrangement was called non-productive. CDR3 was defined according to IMGT convention as the region running from the second conserved V-encoded cysteine to the conserved J-encoded phenylalanine. In an earlier analysis of just under 600 of the donors, sequences lacking an unambiguous match to a single V gene segment were excluded. In an earlier analysis of roughly 600 of the donors, a V segment was called functional when productive rearrangements were above 56.7%, and segregating when the standard deviation between donors exceeded 5%. To diagnose cytomegalovirus status from the catalog of TCR beta chain sequences, a statistical classification framework was built. A later analysis assigned V and J genes by comparing TCR nucleotide sequences with IMGT/GENE-DB human TR gene sequences. The TCRdist pipeline was used in a later analysis to assign CDR3 sequences and most-parsimonious VDJ recombination scenarios. A later analysis defined each TCR beta chain by its CDR3 amino acid sequence plus V-gene family, and excluded reads lacking a unique V-gene family. To address suspected cross-contamination and a sequencing artifact, a later analysis removed roughly 580 highly shared, low-generation-probability nucleotide sequences. In a later analysis, a clonal expansion index for each public chain was calculated from normalized within-repertoire ranks of inferred template counts. In a later analysis, generation probabilities were computed using a VDJ recombination model fitted to out-of-frame rearrangements, and the results were checked against IGoR. In a later analysis, TCR-TCR, TCR-HLA and TCR-CMV co-occurrence was scored with hypergeometric tests, and a repertoire-size bias correction was applied to TCR pairs. In a later analysis, false discovery rates were estimated by permuting HLA or CMV assignments 20 times. In a later analysis, co-occurring TCRs were grouped with DBSCAN, and TCRdist sequence similarity was added when clustering was performed within HLA-allele-positive subsets. For co-occurrence clustering, repertoires with fewer than 30,000 or more than 120,000 public chains were excluded, along with a handful of repertoires with anomalous nucleotide sharing. Imported from immuneACCESS, the table was reduced by TCRdb to in-frame sequences with V and J called. These copies leave out some clones; in studies compared against another copy, an unresolved V gene accounts for under half, and the cause of the remainder is not known. Clone size and the V and J calls come from that table; the DNA yielded D and trimming. This sample has around 150,000 clones in its table, and 60% to 80% of those were observed once. The ten biggest clones cover around 4.2% of the sample.

Only a few counts were recorded for this clone. The target of this receptor is not known. Per-base quality was not reported, and no clone a single base away is much larger than it. What the work shows at the level of the full study, not this receptor alone: Most CMV-associated TCR beta chains appeared to be HLA-restricted in a later analysis, and the HLA associations seemed to be driven largely by CMV exposure. The earlier analysis of 587 of the donors excluded around 17 rarely observed V segments, including chromosome 9 orphons, because counts were too low. Three of the identified cytomegalovirus-associated TCR beta chains were confirmed in vitro to be specific for cytomegalovirus antigens. In a later analysis, several top co-occurrence clusters were reported to appear linked to parvovirus B19, influenza, CMV and Epstein-Barr virus. A later analysis found that HLA-associated TCR beta chains were more clonally expanded and had lower generation probabilities than equally common non-associated chains. While some public TCRs were present in many individuals, most TCR sequences turned up only very rarely across donors. In this cohort, only TCR beta chains were sequenced, and detectable features were limited by the absence of alpha or paired-chain data. A further reported finding was that TCR beta sequences accurately predicted the HLA-A and HLA-B alleles for most subjects in the first cohort. The classifier was reported to diagnose cytomegalovirus status with high specificity and sensitivity in both the original and validation cohorts. Because some donors lacked HLA typing at each locus, the association tests relied only on the typed subset. According to a later analysis, TCR association rates differed among HLA loci, with DRB1 alleles showing the most associated TCRs and HLA-C alleles showing the fewest. Assigning TCR associations to individual alleles was difficult when HLA alleles, especially DR and DQ, strongly co-occurred. It was suggested by the authors that the approach could potentially be generalized to other disease states and immunological phenotypes. Linkage disequilibrium might explain the correlated functional status among segregating V segments, but an unknown experimental factor could not be excluded. Broadly in line with IMGT annotations, most TCR beta V segments showed up in productive rearrangements about 87% or about 30% of the time in an earlier analysis of some 590 of the donors. Compared with the approximately 700-donor mean, donors in an Asian-associated ancestry cluster had fewer N-insertions in productive TCRs, according to a later genetic analysis. Presence/absence analyses assumed roughly uniform sequencing depth across donors, an assumption that may not hold. An association between a missense DCLRE1C variant and V-gene and J-gene trimming of TCR beta chains was found in a later genetic analysis and replicated in an independent cohort. A cluster of highly shared sequence variants was judged likely to be a technical artifact of the sequencing pipeline. The study listed approximately 160 TCR beta chains as associated with cytomegalovirus. The only immune exposure information available for the cohort was CMV serostatus. At a false discovery rate of 0.05, a later analysis linked 15,000 to 20,000 TCR beta sequences to specific HLA alleles.

In total, 500 to 700 healthy bone marrow donors made up the cohort. Cohort members were all nominally healthy when sampled, although unrecorded immune exposures were likely present. The donor tested CMV seropositive, placing the donor among the 290 or so seropositive members of the cohort. A peripheral blood sample was provided by each donor, and peripheral blood mononuclear cells were used for TCR beta sequencing. The Qiagen DNeasy Blood Extraction Kit was used to extract genomic DNA from the blood cell samples. This sequence originates from a man over 45 in good health and CMV-seropositive. The source material was PBMCs.

The CDR3 loop reads CASSFNAGNTEAFF. The DNA sequence is TGCGCCAGCAGCTTTAATGCAGGGAACACTGAAGCTTTCTTT. The chain is encoded by TRBV5-1 joined to TRBJ1-1; there is no confident call for the D gene. The V end loses 2 bases and the J end loses 1 base, and a stretch of 9 bases separates them. From the cysteine through the phenylalanine, the CDR3 covers 14 amino acids. The entry retains the CDR3 DNA only, 42 bases that are in frame from base 1. The germline V gene yields SGHRS for CDR1 and YFSETQ for CDR2.